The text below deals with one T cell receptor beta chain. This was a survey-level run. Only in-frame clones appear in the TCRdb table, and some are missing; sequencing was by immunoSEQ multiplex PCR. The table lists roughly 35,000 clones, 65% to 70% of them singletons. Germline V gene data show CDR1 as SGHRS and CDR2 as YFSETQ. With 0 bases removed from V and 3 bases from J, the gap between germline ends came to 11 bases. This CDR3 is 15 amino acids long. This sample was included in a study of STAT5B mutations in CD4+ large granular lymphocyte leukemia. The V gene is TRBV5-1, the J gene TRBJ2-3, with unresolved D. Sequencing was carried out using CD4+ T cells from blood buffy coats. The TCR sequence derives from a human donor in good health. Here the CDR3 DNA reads TGCGCCAGCAGCTTGGAAGGAAAAGCGACAGATACGCAGTATTTT. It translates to CASSLEGKATDTQYF. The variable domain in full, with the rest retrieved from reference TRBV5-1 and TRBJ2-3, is KAGVTQTPRYLIKTRGQQVTLSCSPISGHRSVSWYQQTPGQGLQFLFEYFSETQRNKGNFPGRFSGRQFSNSRSEMNVSTLELGDSALYLCASSLEGKATDTQYFGPGTRLTVL.